This T cell receptor beta chain was identified in a study of blood T cell repertoires in COVID-19. Background on the study: Sites across the United States, Italy and Spain contributed samples from acute and convalescent COVID-19.

Method: immunoSEQ multiplex PCR; TCRdb's copy keeps in-frame clones and lacks some. The sample contains about 240,000 clones, 82% of which appear only once. CDR3 size: 14 residues. The V segment lost 6 bases and the J segment 3 bases; nucleotides outside the gene matches: 9. Looked up from germline, CDR1 is SQVTM and CDR2 is ANQGSEA. The chain recombines TRBV29-1 with TRBJ2-3; 7 nucleotides align to TRBD1. The sample consisted of peripheral blood. The sequence came from a woman aged 55-70 years with active or convalescent COVID-19. CDR3 sequence reads: CSVRQGTETDTQYF. The CDR3 DNA sequence: TGCAGCGTGCGACAGGGCACCGAAACAGATACGCAGTATTTT.